The 28 T cell receptor beta chains below were found in one sample sequenced in a study of T-cell reconstitution after alpha-beta-depleted transplantation in children. Unique molecular identifiers were incorporated during preparation of the TCRbeta library. TCRdb processed the PCR reads anew with MiXCR; each CDR3 protein has one entry. Altogether around 410,000 distinct CDR3 sequences are present, roughly a tenth being singletons, with the ten largest covering 4.5% to 6.5%. The sample was PBMCs from the stem cell graft donor, taken from the stem cell graft. These TCRs come from a human donor who donated a stem cell graft to a child with acute myeloid leukemia.

DNA for the CDR3: TGTGCCAGCAGCTTAGAGGGCTCCGGGCAGTACGTC. This codes for CASSLEGSGQYV. The V and J genes are TRBV7-9 and TRBJ2-7; no reliable D call. CDR1 and CDR2 (germline): SEHNR, FQNEAQ (reference sequence). V was pared by 1 base and J by 9 bases, with 10 bases between. There are 12 residues in the CDR3.

This clonotype was recorded at least ten times. The chain uses TRBV15 and TRBJ2-1, with D possibly being TRBD1 (5 bases). The CDR3 extends over 14 amino acids. V lost 3 bases to trimming and J lost 2 bases, with 8 bases between them. Germline lookup yields CDR1 LNHNV and CDR2 YYDKDF (reference sequence). CDR3 bases: TGTGCCACCAGCAGTTACAGGACCTACAATGAGCAGTTCTTC. Protein: CATSSYRTYNEQFF. The complete variable domain, with remaining parts taken from reference TRBV15 and TRBJ2-1, reads DAMVIQNPRYQVTQFGKPVTLSCSQTLNHNVMYWYQQKSSQAPKLLFHYYDKDFNNEADTPDNFQSRRPNTSFCFLDIRSPGLGDTAMYLCATSSYRTYNEQFFGPGTRLTVL.

This clonotype was counted a few times. The chain joins TRBV7-2 to TRBJ2-7; 11 bases fit TRBD1. The germline V gene encodes CDR1 SGHTA and CDR2 FQGNSA. The CDR3 spans 13 residues. With V trimmed by 4 bases and J by 6 bases, 2 bases remained unmatched. The CDR3 bases are TGTGCCAGCAGCTCGGACAGGGGGCGCGAGCAGTACTTC. Residues: CASSSDRGREQYF. The full variable domain, rest sourced from reference TRBV7-2 and TRBJ2-7, is GAGVSQSPSNKVTEKGKDVELRCDPISGHTALYWYRQSLGQGLEFLIYFQGNSAPDKSGLPSDRFSAERTGGSVSTLTIQRTQQEDSAVYLCASSSDRGREQYFGPGTRLTVT.

This clonotype was counted a few times. The CDR3 sequence is CSVQGQGAPGLAPDTQYF. The CDR3, as DNA: TGCAGCGTGCAGGGACAGGGGGCCCCAGGACTAGCACCAGATACGCAGTATTTT. The chain carries TRBV29-1 and TRBJ2-3; 12 positions agree with TRBD1. V lost 6 bases to trimming and J lost 4 bases; unmatched junction nucleotides: 17. The CDR3 is 18 residues long. Looked up from germline, CDR1 is SQVTM and CDR2 is ANQGSEA.

There are a few counts of this clonotype. The gene calls are TRBV7-2 and TRBJ2-5, with D possibly being TRBD1 (5 bases). The ends were cut back, 5 bases at V and 2 bases at J, with 9 bases in the middle. The CDR3 covers 13 residues. Looked up from germline, CDR1 is SGHTA and CDR2 is FQGNSA. In DNA, the CDR3 is TGTGCCAGCAGCAAAGCAGGGCAAGAGACCCAGTACTTC. It codes for CASSKAGQETQYF.

The chain joins TRBV6-1 to TRBJ2-3; 9 nucleotides agree with TRBD1. V shed 0 bases, J shed 4 bases, and the junction held 5 bases outside the gene matches. The CDR3 spans 16 residues. Germline lookup yields CDR1 MNHNS and CDR2 SASEGT. The CDR3 reads CASSEAWNRGPDTQYF. In DNA, the CDR3 is TGTGCCAGCAGTGAAGCGTGGAACAGGGGGCCAGATACGCAGTATTTT.

This clonotype was seen a handful of times. This CDR3 is CASTDQGQVPNTGELFF. CDR3 nucleotide sequence: TGTGCCAGCACCGATCAAGGACAGGTTCCGAACACCGGGGAGCTGTTTTTT. This chain connects TRBV12-3 or TRBV12-4 to TRBJ2-2; 7 positions match TRBD1. This CDR3 comprises 17 residues. The V segment lost 7 bases and the J segment 0 bases; nucleotides outside the gene matches: 11.

The chain has TRBV20-1 and TRBJ2-1, with 10 bases lining up with TRBD2. J was trimmed by 5 bases and V by 0 bases; bases with no gene match: 4. The CDR3 is 15 amino acids. Germline V CDR1 and CDR2: DFQATT, SNEGSKA (reference sequence). The CDR3: CSARDLTSGNNEQFF. CDR3 nucleotide sequence: TGCAGTGCTAGAGATCTCACTAGCGGGAACAATGAGCAGTTCTTC.

V usage is TRBV5-1 and J usage is TRBJ2-1, with D hard to call. Per germline, CDR1 SGHRS and CDR2 YFSETQ. V shed 4 bases and J shed 9 bases, with 8 bases lying between them. CDR3 length equals 11 residues. The CDR3 nucleotides read TGCGCCAGCAGCATAACCGGTGAGCAGTTCTTC. Its protein is CASSITGEQFF.

The chain carries TRBV11-2 and TRBJ1-2, with unresolved D. Germline values: CDR1 SGHAT, CDR2 FQNNGV. Trimming took 7 bases from V and 10 from J, leaving 22 bases between them. This CDR3 has 14 amino acids. The CDR3 DNA reads as TGTGCCAGCAACCAGATAAGGATTCCGCATGCCTACACCTTC. This translates into CASNQIRIPHAYTF.

The chain has TRBV12-3 or TRBV12-4 and TRBJ1-1, with unresolved D. This CDR3 has 15 amino acids. V lost 10 bases, J lost 4 bases, and 22 bases lay in between. The CDR3 spells CATDIPLQRGTEAFF. The DNA of the CDR3 is TGTGCCACCGATATACCTCTTCAGAGAGGCACTGAAGCTTTCTTT.

This clonotype was seen a few times. V and J are TRBV20-1 and TRBJ2-3; tentative D call: TRBD2 (6 bases). CDR3 length equals 13 residues. Germline CDR1 reads DFQATT; CDR2 reads SNEGSKA (reference sequence). V was clipped by 6 bases and J by 4 bases, with 14 bases between them. For the CDR3, the DNA is TGCAGTGCCCCCGTGCCGGGGGCAGATACGCAGTATTTT. Protein: CSAPVPGADTQYF.

In its sample, this clonotype was seen a few times. The chain carries TRBV5-1 and TRBJ2-5, with TRBD1 matching 8 bases. The germline V gene has CDR1 SGHRS and CDR2 YFSETQ. The CDR3 runs 15 residues. Trimming cost V 0 bases and J 5 bases; bases outside gene matches: 6. CDR3 sequence: CASSLEPGGGETQYF. CDR3 in DNA: TGCGCCAGCAGCTTGGAGCCAGGGGGCGGGGAGACCCAGTACTTC.

The gene calls are TRBV29-1 and TRBJ2-7; D might be TRBD1 or TRBD2, each matching 7 bases. The germline V and J ends were trimmed by 5 bases and 3 bases, with 17 bases remaining between them. The CDR3 consists of 14 residues. Germline V gene lookup returns CDR1 SQVTM and CDR2 ANQGSEA. The CDR3 DNA reads as TGCAGCGTTCCTAGACAGGGCGGGGGCTACGAGCAGTACTTC. This gives the protein CSVPRQGGGYEQYF.

V and J are TRBV5-1 and TRBJ2-1, with 10 bases that match TRBD2. V trimming: 0 bases; J trimming: 7 bases; junction bases outside the gene matches: 13. The CDR3 runs 18 residues. Germline V lookup: CDR1 SGHRS, CDR2 YFSETQ. The CDR3 region has the DNA TGCGCCAGCAGCTTGGGGCCTAGCGGGGGACCTGGGGGTAATGAGCAGTTCTTC. Its translation: CASSLGPSGGPGGNEQFF.

The rearrangement links TRBV11-2 to TRBJ2-7; D possibly corresponds to TRBD2 (6 bases). Germline assignment: CDR1 SGHAT and CDR2 FQNNGV. This CDR3 is built from 17 residues. Trimming stripped 0 bases from V and 0 bases from J, with 15 bases between. CDR3 nucleotide sequence: TGTGCCAGCAGCTTAGAATGGAGGAGGGTTCTCTCCTACGAGCAGTACTTC. Its translation is CASSLEWRRVLSYEQYF.

In this sample, this clonotype turned up a few times. The rearrangement links TRBV6-5 to TRBJ1-2; no clear D gene. CDR3 length: 15 residues. CDR1 MNHEY and CDR2 SVGAGI come from the germline V gene. V dropped 10 bases and J dropped 1 base, with 19 bases sitting between them. CDR3 bases: TGTGCCACATTTACGGGGATAAACTATAACTATGGCTACACCTTC. Translated, it gives CATFTGINYNYGYTF.

The CDR3 region has the DNA TGCGCCAGCAGCTCCCTCCGGGGGACAGGAAACACAGATACGCAGTATTTT. Its translation is CASSSLRGTGNTDTQYF. The rearrangement uses TRBV5-1 and TRBJ2-3, with TRBD1 matching over 8 bases. The V gene end was trimmed by 3 bases and the J gene end by 2 bases; junction bases not matched to a gene: 11. This CDR3 is 17 amino acids long. CDR1 is SGHRS and CDR2 is YFSETQ in the germline V gene.

This clonotype was counted a few times. V gene TRBV24-1 combines with J gene TRBJ2-1, with TRBD1 matching over 8 bases. After removal of 4 bases from V and 13 bases from J, the junction contained 17 bases not matched to a gene. This CDR3 has 16 amino acids. From germline, CDR1 is KGHDR and CDR2 SFDVKD. CDR3 amino acids: CATSETKPGQAFPQFF. The DNA of the CDR3 is TGTGCCACCAGTGAGACGAAACCGGGACAGGCTTTTCCACAGTTCTTC.

This clonotype was detected only a few times. The CDR3 reads CASSTRTSGSSDTQYF. The CDR3 bases are TGTGCCAGCAGCACCCGGACTAGCGGGAGCTCAGATACGCAGTATTTT. V usage is TRBV7-9 and J usage is TRBJ2-3, with 13 positions matching TRBD2. The CDR3 totals 16 residues. The ends lost 5 bases at V and 4 bases at J; junction bases unmatched: 6. Looked up from germline, CDR1 is SEHNR and CDR2 is FQNEAQ (reference sequence).

The chain uses TRBV5-1 and TRBJ2-3, with 13 bases that match TRBD2. The germline gives CDR1 SGHRS, CDR2 YFSETQ. V lost 3 bases, J lost 2 bases, and 3 bases stayed unmatched. The CDR3 length is 16 residues. CDR3 protein: CASSYGTSGATDTQYF. The CDR3 DNA reads as TGCGCCAGCAGCTACGGGACTAGCGGGGCCACAGATACGCAGTATTTT.

This clonotype occurred many times. The CDR3: CSARRDSSSYEQYF. The CDR3 nucleotides are TGCAGTGCTAGACGGGACTCTAGCTCCTACGAGCAGTACTTC. The genes are TRBV20-1 and TRBJ2-7; D possibly corresponds to TRBD2 (6 bases). The V end was cut by 2 bases, the J end by 0 bases, with 11 bases between. The CDR3 sequence is 14 residues long. Per germline, CDR1 DFQATT and CDR2 SNEGSKA (reference sequence).

J is TRBJ2-3 and V is TRBV10-3; 10 bases align to TRBD2. The length of the CDR3 is 15 residues. In germline, CDR1 is ENHRY, CDR2 SYGVKD. With V trimmed by 9 bases and J by 6 bases, 12 bases remained unmatched. CDR3 in DNA: TGTGCCATATCAACGGGACTAGCGCCTTCGGATACGCAGTATTTT. Its protein is CAISTGLAPSDTQYF.

The gene calls are TRBV7-2 and TRBJ1-1, with D perhaps TRBD1 (6 bases). CDR3 size: 14 residues. The V end lost 3 bases, the J end lost 5 bases, and 13 bases lay between the germline ends. Looked up from germline, CDR1 is SGHTA and CDR2 is FQGNSA. In DNA, the CDR3 is TGTGCCAGCAGCTTTAGGGGGGCGAGGACTGAAGCTTTCTTT. Translated, it gives CASSFRGARTEAFF. Complete variable domain (other parts from reference TRBV7-2 and TRBJ1-1): GAGVSQSPSNKVTEKGKDVELRCDPISGHTALYWYRQSLGQGLEFLIYFQGNSAPDKSGLPSDRFSAERTGGSVSTLTIQRTQQEDSAVYLCASSFRGARTEAFFGQGTRLTVV.

This sequence joins TRBV7-8 and TRBJ2-7; 8 bases match TRBD1. With V trimmed by 5 bases and J by 2 bases, 5 bases remained unmatched. CDR3 length: 14 residues. Germline CDR1 reads SGHVS; CDR2 reads FQNEAQ. CDR3 sequence: CASSQGTGPYEQYV. The DNA of the CDR3 is TGTGCCAGCAGCCAGGGGACAGGCCCCTACGAGCAGTACGTC.

V gene TRBV5-1 combines with J gene TRBJ2-7; no clear D gene. Trimming pared 0 bases from V and 0 bases from J, leaving 19 bases between. The CDR3 runs to 18 residues. CDR1 and CDR2 (germline): SGHRS, YFSETQ. This CDR3 reads CASSLGHGRTSSSYEQYV. In nucleotides, the CDR3 is TGCGCCAGCAGCTTGGGCCATGGAAGGACGTCAAGCTCCTACGAGCAGTACGTC.

This clonotype has just a few counts. The V and J genes are TRBV15 and TRBJ1-4; D is possibly TRBD1 (5 bases). The CDR3 consists of 13 residues. The V end lost 0 bases, the J end lost 6 bases, and 5 bases lay between the germline ends. Germline V lookup: CDR1 LNHNV, CDR2 YYDKDF (reference sequence). The CDR3: CATSREGDEKLFF. CDR3 sequence (DNA): TGTGCCACCAGCAGAGAGGGGGATGAAAAACTGTTTTTT.

This clonotype was picked up many times. The chain links TRBV5-5 to TRBJ1-2; D remains unclear. This CDR3 contains 15 residues. The V gene's germline CDR1 is SGHKS and CDR2 YYEKEE (reference sequence). V dropped 4 bases and J dropped 4 bases, with 17 bases sitting between them. CDR3 nucleotide sequence: TGTGCCAGCAGCCCCGGTGTAGGCTTGGGCTATGGCTACACCTTC. Translation: CASSPGVGLGYGYTF.